The following is a TCR beta chain sequence with its context. Antigen: not known. The CDR3 totals 14 residues. The germline V gene has CDR1 SGHTA and CDR2 FQGNSA. Deletions cut 4 bases from V and 5 bases from J, with 14 bases between. The data are from a study of shared clonotypes between healthy human individuals. Clones were read by immunoSEQ multiplex PCR, and TCRdb kept only the in-frame ones, dropping some. The sample lists roughly 1 million clones, around 82% seen once, with under 0.65% in the top ten. Study-level points and caveats: As a rule, naive subsets had a larger estimated richness than memory subsets.

This sequence was found in a man younger than 35 in good health. Some clones in this sample may be carry-over from other donors' samples. J is TRBJ2-5 and V is TRBV7-2, with D unclear. The sequenced sample was memory CD4+ T cells from PBMCs. Subset: CD45RA-negative fraction. The DNA of the CDR3 is TGTGCCAGCAGCTCCCTAGGAAATGAGGAGACCCAGTACTTC. It translates to CASSSLGNEETQYF. Drawing the rest from reference TRBV7-2 and TRBJ2-5, the complete variable domain is GAGVSQSPSNKVTEKGKDVELRCDPISGHTALYWYRQSLGQGLEFLIYFQGNSAPDKSGLPSDRFSAERTGGSVSTLTIQRTQQEDSAVYLCASSSLGNEETQYFGPGTRLLVL.